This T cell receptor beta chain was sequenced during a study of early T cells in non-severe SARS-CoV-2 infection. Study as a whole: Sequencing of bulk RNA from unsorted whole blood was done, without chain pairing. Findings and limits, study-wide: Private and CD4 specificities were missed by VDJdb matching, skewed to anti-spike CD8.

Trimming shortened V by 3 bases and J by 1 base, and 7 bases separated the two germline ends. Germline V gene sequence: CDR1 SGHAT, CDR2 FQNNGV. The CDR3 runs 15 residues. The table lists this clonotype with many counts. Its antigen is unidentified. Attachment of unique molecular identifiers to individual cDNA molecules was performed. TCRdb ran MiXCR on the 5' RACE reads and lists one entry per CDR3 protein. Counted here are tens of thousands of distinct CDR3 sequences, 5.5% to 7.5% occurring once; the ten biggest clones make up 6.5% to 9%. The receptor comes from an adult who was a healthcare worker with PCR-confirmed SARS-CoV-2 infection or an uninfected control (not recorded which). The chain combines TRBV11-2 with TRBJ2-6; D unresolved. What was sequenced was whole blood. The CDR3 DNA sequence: TGTGCCAGCAGCTTGATCGCGTCTGGGGCCAACGTCCTGACTTTC. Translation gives CASSLIASGANVLTF.